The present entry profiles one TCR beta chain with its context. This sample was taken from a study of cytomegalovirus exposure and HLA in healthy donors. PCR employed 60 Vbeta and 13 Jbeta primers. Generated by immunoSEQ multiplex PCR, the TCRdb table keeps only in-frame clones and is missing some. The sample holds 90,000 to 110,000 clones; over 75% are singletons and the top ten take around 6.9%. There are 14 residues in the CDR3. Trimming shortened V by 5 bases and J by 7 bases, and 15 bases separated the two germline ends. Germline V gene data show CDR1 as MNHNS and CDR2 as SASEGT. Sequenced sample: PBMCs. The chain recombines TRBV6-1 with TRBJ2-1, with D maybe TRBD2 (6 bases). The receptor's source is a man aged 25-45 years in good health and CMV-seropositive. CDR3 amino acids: CASSPRDSENEQFF. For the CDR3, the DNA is TGTGCCAGCAGTCCCAGGGACTCCGAAAATGAGCAGTTCTTC.